The next 20 T cell receptor beta chains were all read from a single sample in a study of human thymus T cells. The data were produced by immunoSEQ multiplex PCR, yet TCRdb's version contains in-frame clones alone and is incomplete. Of about 44,000 clones listed, over 85% are singletons. Sequenced: blood. The receptors originated from a boy in the first two years of life with a congenital heart defect but otherwise immunologically healthy.

The rearrangement joins TRBV11-3 to TRBJ2-1; 9 bases line up with TRBD2. The CDR3 sequence is 19 residues long. Germline assignment: CDR1 SGHNT and CDR2 YENEEA. J was trimmed by 3 bases and V by 4 bases; bases with no gene match: 16. The CDR3 spells CASSWPAGGPSRDYNEQFF. CDR3 nucleotides: TGTGCCAGCAGCTGGCCCGCGGGGGGGCCTTCCAGGGACTACAATGAGCAGTTCTTC.

The rearrangement joins TRBV13 to TRBJ2-1; D is uncertain. This CDR3 contains 15 residues. The V gene's germline CDR1 is PRHDT and CDR2 FYEKMQ (reference sequence). V gave up 0 bases and J gave up 8 bases, with 14 bases separating them. In DNA, the CDR3 is TGTGCCAGCAGCTTAGGACTTAGACGATCACATGAGCAGTTCTTC. This codes for CASSLGLRRSHEQFF. Using reference TRBV13 and TRBJ2-1 for the parts outside the CDR3, the full variable domain is AAGVIQSPRHLIKEKRETATLKCYPIPRHDTVYWYQQGPGQDPQFLISFYEKMQSDKGSIPDRFSAQQFSDYHSELNMSSLELGDSALYFCASSLGLRRSHEQFFGPGTRLTVL.

The chain carries TRBV5-1 and TRBJ2-2; no reliable D call. The CDR3 contains 14 residues. Looked up from germline, CDR1 is SGHRS and CDR2 is YFSETQ. V shed 0 bases and J shed 5 bases, with 8 bases lying between them. The chain's CDR3 is CASSLGPSTGELFF. CDR3 bases: TGCGCCAGCAGCTTGGGCCCTTCTACCGGGGAGCTGTTTTTT.

The chain links TRBV27 to TRBJ1-4; tentative D call: TRBD1 (6 bases). The V gene's germline CDR1 is MNHEY and CDR2 SMNVEV (reference sequence). V lost 3 bases and J 6 bases, leaving 11 bases between the germline ends. There are 14 residues in the CDR3. The CDR3 sequence is CASSFRGRYEKLFF. The CDR3 nucleotides read TGTGCCAGCAGTTTCAGGGGAAGGTATGAAAAACTGTTTTTT. Full variable domain (remainder filled in from reference TRBV27 and TRBJ1-4): EAQVTQNPRYLITVTGKKLTVTCSQNMNHEYMSWYRQDPGLGLRQIYYSMNVEVTDKGDVPEGYKVSRKEKRNFPLILESPSPNQTSLYFCASSFRGRYEKLFFGSGTQLSVL.

This rearrangement joins TRBV9 to TRBJ1-2; 7 positions match TRBD1. Germline V lookup: CDR1 SGDLS, CDR2 YYNGEE. This CDR3 contains 15 residues. Trimming removed 4 bases from V and 4 bases from J; junction bases left unmatched: 10. The CDR3 region is CASSTRTGFAYGYTF. The CDR3, as DNA: TGTGCCAGCAGCACGCGGACAGGATTTGCCTATGGCTACACCTTC.

The genes are TRBV6-1 and TRBJ2-2, with D unresolved. The CDR3 is 13 amino acids. Trimming pared 8 bases from V and 1 base from J, leaving 8 bases between. The germline gives CDR1 MNHNS, CDR2 SASEGT. The CDR3 loop reads CASHDGNTGELFF. CDR3 sequence (DNA): TGTGCCAGCCACGACGGGAACACCGGGGAGCTGTTTTTT.

CDR3 DNA: TGTGCCAGCAGTGAGGGGGGCCATAGCAATCAGCCCCAGCATTTT. This gives the protein CASSEGGHSNQPQHF. The chain links TRBV6-4 to TRBJ1-5; D is possibly TRBD1 (6 bases). V lost 3 bases and J 0 bases, leaving 9 bases between the germline ends. The germline gives CDR1 MRHNA, CDR2 SNTAGT. This CDR3 spans 15 amino acids.

The chain employs TRBV7-9 and TRBJ2-7; D possibly matches TRBD1 or TRBD2 (6 bases each). Germline values: CDR1 SEHNR, CDR2 FQNEAQ (reference sequence). V dropped 1 base and J dropped 4 bases, with 17 bases sitting between them. This CDR3 spans 16 amino acids. CDR3 amino acids: CASSLVGAGPYYEQYF. The CDR3 DNA follows: TGTGCCAGCAGCTTAGTGGGGGCGGGGCCCTATTACGAGCAGTACTTC. Supplemented by reference TRBV7-9 and TRBJ2-7, the full variable domain reads DTGVSQNPRHKITKRGQNVTFRCDPISEHNRLYWYRQTLGQGPEFLTYFQNEAQLEKSRLLSDRFSAERPKGSFSTLEIQRTEQGDSAMYLCASSLVGAGPYYEQYFGPGTRLTVT.

The chain joins TRBV30 to TRBJ2-2, with a weak D call TRBD2 (6 bases). The CDR3 spans 18 residues. CDR1 and CDR2 from the germline V gene are GTSNPN and SVGIG (reference sequence). Trimming removed 3 bases at V and 4 bases at J, with 24 bases between. This chain's CDR3 is CAWRARAGLRGGTGELFF. The CDR3 region has the DNA TGTGCCTGGAGGGCCCGGGCGGGGCTCCGGGGCGGCACCGGGGAGCTGTTTTTT.

This clone was seen once. CDR3 coding DNA: TGTGCCAGCAGCCCCCCCTATTATAGCAATCAGCCCCAGCATTTT. This codes for CASSPPYYSNQPQHF. The genes are TRBV28 and TRBJ1-5; the D is unclear. In germline, CDR1 is MDHEN, CDR2 SYDVKM. Between the trimmed V and J ends, which lost 6 bases and 0 bases, there was a span of 12 bases. CDR3 length: 15 residues.

The chain couples TRBV5-1 to TRBJ2-3; 7 positions match TRBD2. The CDR3 runs 15 residues. The V and J ends lost 0 bases and 1 base, in that order; junction bases with no gene match: 2. Germline V gives CDR1 SGHRS, CDR2 YFSETQ. The CDR3 sequence is CASSLGSGGTDTQYF. CDR3 sequence (DNA): TGCGCCAGCAGCTTGGGGAGCGGGGGCACAGATACGCAGTATTTT.

The chain combines TRBV27 with TRBJ1-6, with D possibly matching TRBD1 (5 bases). The germline gives CDR1 MNHEY, CDR2 SMNVEV (reference sequence). V was cut by 2 bases and J by 10 bases, with 15 bases left in between. The CDR3 sequence is 15 residues long. Written as DNA, the CDR3 is TGTGCCAGCAGTTTAAGTTGGAGGGGTGGATCACCCCTCCACTTT. It specifies CASSLSWRGGSPLHF.

The chain is built from TRBV6-4 and TRBJ1-3, with D perhaps matching TRBD1 (5 bases). V shed 6 bases and J shed 0 bases, with 12 bases lying between them. Per germline, CDR1 MRHNA and CDR2 SNTAGT. The CDR3 spans 15 residues. CDR3 protein: CASRVQACSGNTIYF. For the CDR3, the DNA is TGTGCCAGCAGGGTACAGGCCTGCTCTGGAAACACCATATATTTT.

This clone was found once. The V gene is TRBV18, the J gene TRBJ2-5, with 9 bases aligning to TRBD2. The V segment lost 0 bases and the J segment 2 bases; nucleotides outside the gene matches: 4. CDR1 and CDR2 from the germline V gene are KGHSH and LQKENI. The CDR3 spans 16 residues. DNA of the CDR3: TGTGCCAGCTCACCACCGGGACTAGCTCTACAAGAGACCCAGTACTTC. Translation gives CASSPPGLALQETQYF.

This chain links TRBV6-5 with TRBJ1-2, with no clear D. V was pared by 6 bases and J by 2 bases, with 13 bases between. CDR1 is MNHEY, CDR2 SVGAGI, per germline. The CDR3 consists of 14 residues. The CDR3 coding sequence is TGTGCCAGCAGCCCCACCGGGGTAAACTATGGCTACACCTTC. As protein: CASSPTGVNYGYTF.

V is TRBV30 and J is TRBJ1-6; TRBD1 might be the D (5 bases). Germline V gives CDR1 GTSNPN, CDR2 SVGIG (reference sequence). The CDR3 runs to 14 residues. V lost 4 bases and J lost 5, with 12 bases in between. This CDR3 is CAWNPGRDNSPLHF. DNA for the CDR3: TGTGCCTGGAACCCAGGGCGGGATAATTCACCCCTCCACTTT.

This clone has only a few counts. The CDR3 sequence is CASSPSPGANDEQFF. CDR3 nucleotides: TGCGCCAGCAGCCCCAGCCCGGGGGCAAACGATGAGCAGTTCTTC. V and J are TRBV4-1 and TRBJ2-1; D tentatively fits TRBD1 or TRBD2 (6 bases each). CDR3 size: 15 residues. V was cut by 4 bases and J by 8 bases, with 18 bases left in between. Germline V gene lookup returns CDR1 MGHRA and CDR2 YSYEKL.

This chain joins TRBV9 and TRBJ2-2, with D possibly matching TRBD1 (5 bases). In germline, CDR1 is SGDLS, CDR2 YYNGEE. The V and J ends lost 0 bases and 2 bases respectively, with 8 bases between them. CDR3 size: 15 residues. DNA for the CDR3: TGTGCCAGCAGCGTAGAAGGACAAAACACCGGGGAGCTGTTTTTT. Translation gives CASSVEGQNTGELFF.

This chain connects TRBV19 to TRBJ2-3, with D maybe TRBD2 (6 bases). The CDR3 has 14 residues. Germline V gene sequence: CDR1 LNHDA, CDR2 SQIVND (reference sequence). Trimming shortened V by 9 bases and J by 2 bases, and 15 bases separated the two germline ends. Here the CDR3 reads CASTRGGDTDTQYF. The DNA of the CDR3 is TGTGCCAGCACTCGGGGCGGGGACACAGATACGCAGTATTTT. Looking up the rest from reference TRBV19 and TRBJ2-3 gives the full variable domain: DGGITQSPKYLFRKEGQNVTLSCEQNLNHDAMYWYRQDPGQGLRLIYYSQIVNDFQKGDIAEGYSVSREKKESFPLTVTSAQKNPTAFYLCASTRGGDTDTQYFGPGTRLTVL.

This chain joins TRBV5-4 and TRBJ1-2, with TRBD1 identical over 8 bases. The J segment lost 5 bases and the V segment lost 2 bases, leaving 2 bases of the junction unmatched. Germline V lookup: CDR1 SGHNT, CDR2 YYREEE (reference sequence). The CDR3 is 13 amino acids. CDR3: CASSLDRGYGYTF. The CDR3 DNA sequence: TGTGCCAGCAGCTTAGACAGGGGTTATGGCTACACCTTC.